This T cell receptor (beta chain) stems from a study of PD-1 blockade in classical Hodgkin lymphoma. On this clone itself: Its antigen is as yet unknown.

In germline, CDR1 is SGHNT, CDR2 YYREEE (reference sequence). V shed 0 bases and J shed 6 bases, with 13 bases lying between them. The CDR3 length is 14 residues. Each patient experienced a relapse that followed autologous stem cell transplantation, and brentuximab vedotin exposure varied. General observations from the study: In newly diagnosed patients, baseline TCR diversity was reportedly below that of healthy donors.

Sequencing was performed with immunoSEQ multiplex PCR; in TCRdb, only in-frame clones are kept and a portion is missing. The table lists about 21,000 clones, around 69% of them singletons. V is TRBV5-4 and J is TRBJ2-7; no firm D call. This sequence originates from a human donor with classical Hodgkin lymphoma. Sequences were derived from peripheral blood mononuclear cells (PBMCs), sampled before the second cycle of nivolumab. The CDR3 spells CASSLEYVSGEQYF. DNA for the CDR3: TGTGCCAGCAGCTTGGAGTATGTGTCCGGCGAGCAGTACTTC.